This TCR beta chain came from a study of cytomegalovirus exposure and HLA in healthy donors. Findings of the study overall: The classifier was said to identify cytomegalovirus status with high specificity and sensitivity. A list of about 160 TCR beta chains associated with cytomegalovirus was given. Later on, an analysis found that several of the most significant clusters appeared to be linked to common viral pathogens, which included parvovirus B19.

The CDR3 sequence is 14 residues long. Germline loops: CDR1 SEHNR, CDR2 FQNEAQ (reference sequence). Trimming removed 5 bases from V and 8 bases from J; junction bases left unmatched: 5. About this clone itself: Its antigen is as yet unknown.

Researchers ran the PCR with 60 Vbeta and 13 Jbeta primers. Per the study methods: Later work found tens of millions of unique TCR beta chains, with approximately 12 million shared. The assay was immunoSEQ multiplex PCR, and TCRdb's table has in-frame clones only and misses some. That table furnishes V, J and clone size, whereas the DNA furnished D and trimming. In the table there are roughly 130,000 clones, about 85% of which are singletons. The sequence was collected from a boy aged 5-17 years in good health and CMV-seronegative. The sample consisted of PBMCs. The rearrangement links TRBV7-9 to TRBJ1-4; 10 bases match TRBD1. The CDR3 DNA is TGTGCCAGCAGCCCGGGACAGGGGAGCGAAAAACTGTTTTTT. This gives the protein CASSPGQGSEKLFF.